A selection of T cell receptor beta chains follows, all from one sample in a study of OX40 agonist ivuxolimab in advanced cancers. Measured with immunoSEQ multiplex PCR; TCRdb has only the in-frame clones, and not every one. The table has 53,000 or so clones, 65% to 85% seen once; the top ten hold less than 15%. This material consisted of CD4+ or CD8+ T cells sorted from blood, taken in a trial of the OX40 agonist ivuxolimab. Receptor source: an adult with an advanced solid tumor such as melanoma, head and neck, liver or kidney cancer. The CDR3 runs from the conserved cysteine through the conserved F or W.

15	TRBV11-3	TRBJ1-1	CASSLGGQENTEAFF
16	TRBV5-1	TRBJ2-1	CASSLEGGASSREQFF
15	TRBV28	TRBJ1-5	CASSSSSYSNQPQHF
16	TRBV28	TRBJ2-1	CASRSLRLSSYNEQFF
12	TRBV19	TRBJ2-3	CASIGGSDTQYF
14	TRBV6-5	TRBJ1-6	CASSARGRNSPLHF
15	TRBV9	TRBJ1-3	CASSPLDISGNTIYF
15	TRBV19	TRBJ1-4	CASRGNRGPGEKLFF
15	TRBV19	TRBJ1-3	CASSDPGRSENTIYF
13	TRBV29-1	TRBJ2-2	CSVGGINTGELFF
13	TRBV7-2	TRBJ1-5	CASSPVSDQPQHF
16	TRBV7-8	TRBJ2-2	CASSSYGSLNTGELFF
14	TRBV5-5	TRBJ2-5	CASSLASGGRVQYF
15	TRBV6-5	TRBJ2-2	CASRDRGPYTGELFF
15	TRBV7-9	TRBJ1-1	CASSLVIPGNTEAFF
16	TRBV11-2	TRBJ2-1	CASSSYGRAANNEQFF
14	TRBV25-1	TRBJ1-3	CASQGSVSGNTIYF
11	TRBV29-1	TRBJ2-7	CSVQTSSEQYF
14	TRBV7-6	TRBJ1-3	CASSLGPSGNTIYF
15	TRBV4-2	TRBJ1-5	CASSQLGQGVQPQHF
13	TRBV5-1	TRBJ2-3	CASSRDGTDTQYF
14	TRBV18	TRBJ1-2	CASSPREGHYGYTF
16	TRBV18	TRBJ2-3	CASSPGAGGVADTQYF
13	TRBV30	TRBJ1-1	CAWSAGAPGMAFF
21	TRBV4-2	TRBJ1-5	CASSQAGDEAGTNYSNQPQHF
14	TRBV5-4	TRBJ1-2	CASSPPGQGASYTF
17	TRBV11-1	TRBJ2-3	CASSLDIFGGYTDTQYF
13	TRBV18	TRBJ1-3	CASSPPPGNTIYF
18	TRBV7-2	TRBJ2-7	CASSLAGLAGGGTYEQYF
16	TRBV5-1	TRBJ2-1	CASSLAPMSRGSEQFF
15	TRBV29-1	TRBJ2-1	CSVEGLAGVYNEQFF
13	TRBV5-4	TRBJ1-5	CASSLALNQPQHF
14	TRBV27	TRBJ1-2	CASSSNDNSGGYTF
15	TRBV5-1	TRBJ1-1	CASSSRTSMNTEAFF
13	TRBV6-1	TRBJ1-1	CASSEGRNTEAFF
13	TRBV29-1	TRBJ1-3	CSVEKDSGNTIYF
15	TRBV6-1	TRBJ1-2	CASRPLLIANYGYTF
14	TRBV6-6	TRBJ2-7	CASNPIGVSSEQYF
15	TRBV6-1	TRBJ1-6	CASSLGGSYNSPLHF
12	TRBV29-1	TRBJ2-1	CSVNGGMMEQFF
17	TRBV5-6	TRBJ2-7	CASSLGARGRFSYEQYF
12	TRBV10-3	TRBJ1-1	CAISQEGTGAFF
15	TRBV6-1	TRBJ2-7	CASSKPGQASYEQYF
16	TRBV5-6	TRBJ1-1	CASSLGAGQLNTEAFF
15	TRBV5-1	TRBJ2-7	CASSEGLAPSYEQYF
16	TRBV19	TRBJ2-3	CASSPLAGGHSDTQYF
14	TRBV5-1	TRBJ1-1	CASSMDPTWTEAFF
17	TRBV7-9	TRBJ1-3	CASSPGLGQVKGNTIYF
18	TRBV5-4	TRBJ2-3	CASSLTYLPSGITDTQYF
14	TRBV5-1	TRBJ1-1	CASSPGLARVGAFF
14	TRBV2	TRBJ2-2	CARDGGPNTGELFF
15	TRBV28	TRBJ2-1	CASSLTAGRVNEQFF
13	TRBV6-1	TRBJ2-5	CASRRGARETQYF
14	TRBV30	TRBJ1-3	CACDRGASGNTIYF